This T cell receptor beta chain was identified during a study of beta chain features in type 1 diabetes. The authors reverse transcribed all of the isolated RNA, so sequencing captured expressed TCRB transcripts. An average near 3.57 million reads came from naive, central memory and regulatory T cell samples. Generated by immunoSEQ multiplex PCR, the TCRdb table keeps only in-frame clones and is missing some. Altogether hundreds of thousands of clones are present, roughly 16% being singletons, with the ten largest covering roughly 0.098%. The V and J ends lost 2 bases and 2 bases, in that order; junction bases with no gene match: 12. The V gene's germline CDR1 is PRHDT and CDR2 FYEKMQ (reference sequence). The CDR3 spans 17 residues.

The clonotype was recovered from a man between 18 and 35 years old in good health. The rearrangement uses TRBV13 and TRBJ2-7, with 7 bases identical to TRBD1. The material sequenced was naive CD4+ T cells from blood. Here the CDR3 reads CASSLSKWGTATYEQYF. The CDR3 bases are TGTGCCAGCAGCTTATCGAAGTGGGGGACAGCCACCTACGAGCAGTACTTC.